One and the same sample provided the 18 T cell receptor beta chains below, sequenced in a study of regulatory T cells in long-lasting Graves disease. Both iRepertoire HTBI primers and Arm-PCR of CDR3 regions were used to build the TCR beta libraries. TCRdb re-analysed the multiplex PCR reads in MiXCR, keeping a single row per CDR3 protein. The sample includes about 540,000 distinct CDR3 sequences, roughly 12% of them seen just once. Sample time point: newly diagnosed GD, antithyroid drugs for less than 3 months. The TCR library was made from RNA that had been extracted from PBMCs in TRIzol. These same data were also listed under a study on T cells in Graves' hyperthyroidism and ophthalmopathy.

This specimen was peripheral blood mononuclear cells (PBMCs), taken at new diagnosis, from a patient treated with antithyroid drugs. These receptors all stem from a man between 25 and 39 years old with Graves disease.

A note on this clonotype: It may be a read error: a sequence one base away is much more abundant. The chain couples TRBV5-1 to TRBJ2-3, with 8 bases matching TRBD2. CDR3 length: 17 residues. CDR1 is SGHRS, CDR2 YFSETQ, per germline. CDR3 DNA: TGCGCCAGCAGCGGACGGGAGGGCCGTTTTGTTACAGATGCGCAGTATTTT. Translation: CASSGREGRFVTDAQYF.

The sample holds many counts of this clonotype. The CDR3 coding sequence is TGTGCCAGCAGCCCGCGGGACGGCGATCAGCCCCAGCATTTT. It translates to CASSPRDGDQPQHF. This chain joins TRBV7-9 and TRBJ1-5, with D possibly matching TRBD1 (5 bases). The CDR3 consists of 14 residues. V lost 5 bases, J lost 5 bases, and 13 bases lay in between. Germline loops: CDR1 SEHNR, CDR2 FQNEAQ (reference sequence).

This clonotype was picked up many times. This rearrangement joins TRBV6-2 or TRBV6-3 to TRBJ2-1; maybe TRBD1 (5 bases). Trimming pared 1 base from V and 9 bases from J, leaving 16 bases between. CDR3 size: 15 residues. The germline gives CDR1 MNHEY, CDR2 SVGEGT. The CDR3 nucleotides read TGTGCCAGCAGTTACTGGGCGCGAGATCAGGGTGAGCAGTTCTTC. It yields the protein CASSYWARDQGEQFF.

This clonotype was detected many times. The chain joins TRBV30 to TRBJ1-6; 11 bases match TRBD1. The ends lost 5 bases at V and 7 bases at J; junction bases unmatched: 4. Germline V CDR1 and CDR2: GTSNPN, SVGIG (reference sequence). The CDR3 contains 14 residues. DNA for the CDR3: TGTGCCTGGCGCCGGGACAGGGGGAATTCACCCCTCCACTTT. This encodes CAWRRDRGNSPLHF.

This clonotype was seen a handful of times. The chain carries TRBV24-1 and TRBJ2-5; 8 nucleotides line up with TRBD1. Germline V lookup: CDR1 KGHDR, CDR2 SFDVKD. The CDR3 spans 14 residues. J gave up 5 bases and V 3 bases, and 4 bases lay outside the gene matches. This chain's CDR3 is CATSDPWTGETQYF. CDR3 DNA sequence: TGTGCCACCAGTGATCCTTGGACAGGGGAGACCCAGTACTTC.

This rearrangement joins TRBV2 to TRBJ1-6; D remains ambiguous. The CDR3 contains 16 residues. V was clipped by 4 bases and J by 0 bases, with 10 bases between them. The germline V gene encodes CDR1 SNHLY and CDR2 FYNNEI. CDR3 loop: CASSADRSSYNSPLHF. Written as DNA, the CDR3 is TGTGCCAGCAGTGCAGACCGGAGCTCCTATAATTCACCCCTCCACTTT.

The chain has TRBV12-3 or TRBV12-4 and TRBJ2-1; 14 nucleotides line up with TRBD2. CDR3 length: 17 residues. Trimming took 5 bases from V and 7 from J; bases not matched to a gene: 10. CDR3: CASSPFRTSGRWNEQFF. The CDR3 DNA reads TGTGCCAGCAGTCCCTTTAGGACTAGCGGGAGGTGGAATGAGCAGTTCTTC.

The table lists this clonotype with many counts. The chain uses TRBV29-1 and TRBJ1-1; TRBD1 matches 7 bases. CDR1 is SQVTM and CDR2 is ANQGSEA in the germline V gene. The CDR3 totals 13 residues. The junction had 6 bases not matched to a gene; V was cut back by 7 bases and J by 1 base. CDR3 DNA: TGCAGCGGTGGATGGACAGGGAACACTGAAGCTTTCTTT. It codes for CSGGWTGNTEAFF.

The chain couples TRBV4-2 to TRBJ1-2; D gene unclear. V was pared by 0 bases and J by 1 base, with 9 bases between. Germline lookup yields CDR1 LGHNA and CDR2 YNFKEQ. This CDR3 contains 15 residues. Written as DNA, the CDR3 is TGTGCCAGCAGCCAAGAGTACAGTGTTAACTATGGCTACACCTTC. It codes for CASSQEYSVNYGYTF.

This clonotype was seen repeatedly, ten times or more. This rearrangement joins TRBV20-1 to TRBJ2-1; D uncertain. V lost 0 bases to trimming and J lost 6 bases, with 9 bases between them. This CDR3 has 13 residues. Germline CDR1 and CDR2: DFQATT and SNEGSKA (reference sequence). CDR3 protein: CSARDLTSNEQFF. The CDR3 DNA is TGCAGTGCTAGAGATCTTACGAGCAATGAGCAGTTCTTC.

This clonotype was picked up a small number of times. V gene TRBV19 combines with J gene TRBJ1-5; perhaps TRBD1 as D (6 bases). Germline V gives CDR1 LNHDA, CDR2 SQIVND (reference sequence). CDR3 length: 13 amino acids. V gave up 4 bases and J gave up 11 bases, with 15 bases separating them. The CDR3 DNA reads as TGTGCCAGTAGTACGCACAGGGAATCGTCCCAGCATTTT. It codes for CASSTHRESSQHF.

Regarding this clonotype: This is likely an artifact of a read error, given a far larger clone one base away. The chain couples TRBV7-2 to TRBJ2-5; D is possibly TRBD2 (6 bases). The V gene lost 0 bases and the J gene lost 11 bases, with 19 bases spanning the gap. Germline CDR1 is SGHTA and CDR2 is FQGNSA. The CDR3 is 15 amino acids. CDR3 loop: CASSLAVAVYNEQYF. CDR3 DNA sequence: TGTGCCAGCAGCTTAGCGGTAGCGGTATACAATGAGCAGTACTTC.

The genes are TRBV6-2 or TRBV6-3 and TRBJ1-3, with 9 bases matching TRBD1. Trimming at V came to 4 bases and at J to 2 bases, leaving 6 bases not matched to a gene. The CDR3 has 16 residues. The germline V gene encodes CDR1 MNHEY and CDR2 SVGEGT. The CDR3 coding sequence is TGTGCCAGCAGTTTACAGGGGGCCATCACTGGAAACACCATATATTTT. It is translated as CASSLQGAITGNTIYF.

This clonotype has a count of ten or more. The V gene is TRBV27, the J gene TRBJ2-7, with TRBD2 matching over 8 bases. The germline V gene has CDR1 MNHEY and CDR2 SMNVEV (reference sequence). The CDR3 runs to 14 residues. V shed 5 bases and J 3 bases; nucleotides not matched to a gene: 6. CDR3 bases: TGTGCCAGCAGTCGTCGACGGGGGGGCTACGAGCAGTACTTC. The encoded protein is CASSRRRGGYEQYF.

The chain joins TRBV3-1 to TRBJ1-3; 9 nucleotides agree with TRBD1. The CDR3 spans 17 residues. Germline V gives CDR1 LGHDT, CDR2 YNNKEL (reference sequence). Unmatched junction bases numbered 7, after V lost 4 bases and J lost 0 bases. CDR3 sequence: CASSPYRGQGSGNTIYF. CDR3 nucleotides: TGTGCCAGCAGCCCCTACCGGGGACAGGGCTCTGGAAACACCATATATTTT.

This clonotype has a count of ten or more. The rearrangement joins TRBV20-1 to TRBJ2-7; 9 nucleotides align to TRBD1. V shed 6 bases and J 3 bases; nucleotides not matched to a gene: 6. The CDR3 consists of 13 residues. Germline lookup yields CDR1 DFQATT and CDR2 SNEGSKA (reference sequence). The CDR3 region is CSAERGQGYEQYF. The CDR3 nucleotides read TGCAGTGCCGAGAGGGGACAGGGCTACGAGCAGTACTTC.

At least ten counts were recorded for this clonotype. The rearrangement links TRBV12-3 or TRBV12-4 to TRBJ1-2; D is undetermined. Deletions cut 5 bases from V and 4 bases from J, with 8 bases between. The CDR3 runs to 12 residues. The CDR3 region has the DNA TGTGCCAGCAGTATCCCTGGCTATGGCTACACCTTC. This sequence encodes CASSIPGYGYTF.

This clonotype came up a few times. This sequence joins TRBV11-2 and TRBJ2-1; 14 nucleotides line up with TRBD2. Losses at the gene ends were 4 bases for V and 8 bases for J; bases not matched to a gene: 10. The germline CDR1 and CDR2 sequences are SGHAT and FQNNGV. This CDR3 region has 17 residues. The CDR3 loop is CASSSSGTSGSIYEQFF. The DNA of the CDR3 is TGTGCCAGCAGCTCCAGCGGGACTAGCGGGAGTATCTATGAGCAGTTCTTC.